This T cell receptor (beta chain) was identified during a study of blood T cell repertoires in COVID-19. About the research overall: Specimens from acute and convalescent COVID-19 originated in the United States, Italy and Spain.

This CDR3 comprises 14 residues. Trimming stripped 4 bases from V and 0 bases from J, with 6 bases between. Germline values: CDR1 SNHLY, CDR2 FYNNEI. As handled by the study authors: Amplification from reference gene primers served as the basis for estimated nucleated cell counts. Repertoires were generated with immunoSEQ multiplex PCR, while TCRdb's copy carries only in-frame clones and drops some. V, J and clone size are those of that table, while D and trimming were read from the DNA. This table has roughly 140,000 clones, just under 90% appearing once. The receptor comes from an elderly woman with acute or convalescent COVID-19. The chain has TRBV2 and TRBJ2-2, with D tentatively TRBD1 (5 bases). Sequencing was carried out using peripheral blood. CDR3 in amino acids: CASSGQSNTGELFF. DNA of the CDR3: TGTGCCAGCAGTGGACAGTCGAACACCGGGGAGCTGTTTTTT.